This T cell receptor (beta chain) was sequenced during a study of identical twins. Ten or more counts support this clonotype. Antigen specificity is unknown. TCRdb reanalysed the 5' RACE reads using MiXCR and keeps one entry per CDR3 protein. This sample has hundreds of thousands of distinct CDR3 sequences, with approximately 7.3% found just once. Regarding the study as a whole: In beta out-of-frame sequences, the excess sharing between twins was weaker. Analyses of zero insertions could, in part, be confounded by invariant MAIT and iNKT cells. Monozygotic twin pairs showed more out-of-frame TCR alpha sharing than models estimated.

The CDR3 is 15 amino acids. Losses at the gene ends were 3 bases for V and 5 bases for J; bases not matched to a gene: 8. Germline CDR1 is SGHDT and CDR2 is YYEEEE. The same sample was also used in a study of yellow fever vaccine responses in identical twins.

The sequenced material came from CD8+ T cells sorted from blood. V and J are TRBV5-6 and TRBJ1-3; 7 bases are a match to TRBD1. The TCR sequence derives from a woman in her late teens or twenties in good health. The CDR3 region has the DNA TGTGCCAGCAGCTCGCGACAGGGATCACGAAACACCATATATTTT. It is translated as CASSSRQGSRNTIYF.